This entry lists 17 T cell receptor beta chains sequenced from one sample in a study of T-cell memory formation after mild COVID-19. TCRdb redid the calling of the 5' RACE reads with MiXCR, one entry per CDR3 protein. The sample lists about 140,000 distinct CDR3 sequences; approximately 14% were seen once. Specimen: PBMCs or a T cell subset sorted from them (not recorded which). All receptors derive from an adult woman who had mild COVID-19 (a few samples of this study predate the infection). Cell type and time point are not known.

This rearrangement joins TRBV3-1 to TRBJ2-6, with D perhaps assigned TRBD1 or TRBD2 (6 bases each). Per the germline V gene, CDR1 is LGHDT and CDR2 is YNNKEL (reference sequence). With 7 bases removed from V and 0 bases from J, the gap between germline ends came to 22 bases. This CDR3 comprises 19 residues. The CDR3 sequence is CASTLVGGRTSSGANVLTF. The CDR3 DNA is TGTGCCAGCACCTTAGTGGGGGGCCGAACATCCTCTGGGGCCAACGTCCTGACTTTC.

The chain employs TRBV19 and TRBJ2-1, with D unclear. Trimming stripped 5 bases from V and 2 bases from J, with 16 bases between. This CDR3 is 16 amino acids long. Germline V lookup: CDR1 LNHDA, CDR2 SQIVND (reference sequence). As DNA, the CDR3 is TGTGCCAGTAGTCTGGAAGGGCGCGGCCCCTACAATGAGCAGTTCTTC. Translated, it gives CASSLEGRGPYNEQFF.

This clonotype was recorded a few times. The rearrangement joins TRBV7-6 to TRBJ2-1, with TRBD2 matching 13 bases. V lost 4 bases and J lost 4; bases outside the gene matches: 13. CDR3 length: 19 amino acids. Germline V lookup: CDR1 SGHVS, CDR2 FNYEAQ. The CDR3 coding sequence is TGTGCCAGCAGCTCAATAAGGACTAGCGGGAGTAAGGCGTACAATGAGCAGTTCTTC. Translating it yields CASSSIRTSGSKAYNEQFF.

A few counts support this clonotype. The V call is TRBV9, the J call TRBJ2-2; D is undetermined. The CDR3 runs to 14 residues. Germline V gene sequence: CDR1 SGDLS, CDR2 YYNGEE. V lost 4 bases and J lost 3, with 10 bases in between. The CDR3 coding sequence is TGTGCCAGCAGCCCCTCCGGAGACACCGGGGAGCTGTTTTTT. Translated: CASSPSGDTGELFF.

The V call is TRBV7-8, the J call TRBJ1-1, with D possibly matching TRBD1 (5 bases). The germline V gene has CDR1 SGHVS and CDR2 FQNEAQ. Trimming took 8 bases from V and 5 from J, leaving 15 bases between them. The length of the CDR3 is 13 residues. CDR3 sequence (DNA): TGTGCCAGCCTGTCGCCAGGGTATACTGAAGCTTTCTTT. This sequence encodes CASLSPGYTEAFF.

This clonotype was detected a few times. The CDR3 nucleotides read TGTGCCAGCAGCGGACTACAGGGGACGTATCGAAAACTGTTTTTT. It translates to CASSGLQGTYRKLFF. The V gene is TRBV5-5, the J gene TRBJ1-4; 7 bases agree with TRBD1. The CDR3 totals 15 residues. Germline V gene lookup returns CDR1 SGHKS and CDR2 YYEKEE (reference sequence). V lost 4 bases to trimming and J lost 10 bases; unmatched junction nucleotides: 13.

The chain carries TRBV20-1 and TRBJ2-7; D may be TRBD1 or TRBD2 (5 bases each). V was cut by 5 bases and J by 2 bases, with 13 bases left in between. Germline V gene data show CDR1 as DFQATT and CDR2 as SNEGSKA (reference sequence). The CDR3 is 13 amino acids. In DNA, the CDR3 is TGCAGTGCTTCTCGACAGACTACCTACGAGCAGTACTTC. Its translation: CSASRQTTYEQYF.

The chain recombines TRBV20-1 with TRBJ2-7; D gene uncertain. Germline CDR1 DFQATT, CDR2 SNEGSKA (reference sequence). The CDR3 runs to 11 residues. With 6 bases removed from V and 5 bases from J, the gap between germline ends came to 11 bases. CDR3 amino acids: CSAWAINEQYF. The CDR3 DNA follows: TGCAGTGCCTGGGCAATTAACGAGCAGTACTTC.

This clonotype was picked up many times. The rearrangement joins TRBV12-3 or TRBV12-4 to TRBJ2-6; tentative D call: TRBD2 (5 bases). V lost 2 bases and J 3 bases, leaving 11 bases between the germline ends. This CDR3 is 16 amino acids long. The chain's CDR3 is CASSLSGPGGANVLTF. The CDR3, as DNA: TGTGCCAGCAGTTTAAGCGGCCCTGGTGGGGCCAACGTCCTGACTTTC.

J is TRBJ2-3 and V is TRBV9; the match to TRBD2 covers 12 bases. V trimming: 0 bases; J trimming: 2 bases; junction bases outside the gene matches: 4. Germline V CDR1 and CDR2: SGDLS, YYNGEE. There are 17 residues in the CDR3. CDR3 amino acids: CASSVEASGGVTDTQYF. For the CDR3, the DNA is TGTGCCAGCAGCGTAGAGGCTAGCGGGGGGGTCACAGATACGCAGTATTTT.

The chain recombines TRBV12-3 or TRBV12-4 with TRBJ2-7, with a tentative D call TRBD1 (6 bases). CDR3 length: 12 residues. The V end was cut by 4 bases, the J end by 5 bases, with 9 bases between. The CDR3: CASSWGQHEQYF. The CDR3 DNA reads as TGTGCCAGCAGTTGGGGACAACACGAGCAGTACTTC.

The chain has TRBV4-1 and TRBJ2-1; 8 nucleotides match TRBD1. The V segment lost 4 bases and the J segment 5 bases; nucleotides outside the gene matches: 4. The CDR3 consists of 14 residues. Germline CDR1 MGHRA, CDR2 YSYEKL. The CDR3 region has the DNA TGCGCCAGCAGCCTCCGGGACAGGAACAATGAGCAGTTCTTC. As protein: CASSLRDRNNEQFF.

This clonotype has only a few counts. CDR3 sequence reads: CAWSTGTGFYEQYF. The CDR3 nucleotides read TGTGCCTGGAGCACCGGGACAGGCTTTTACGAGCAGTACTTC. The gene calls are TRBV30 and TRBJ2-7; 8 bases are shared with TRBD1. Germline V gives CDR1 GTSNPN, CDR2 SVGIG (reference sequence). The CDR3 has 14 residues. With V trimmed by 3 bases and J by 4 bases, 8 bases remained unmatched.

This sequence joins TRBV5-1 and TRBJ1-2, with 10 bases lining up with TRBD1. Germline V gene lookup returns CDR1 SGHRS and CDR2 YFSETQ. The junction had 7 bases not matched to a gene; V was cut back by 4 bases and J by 4 bases. The CDR3 runs 15 residues. As DNA, the CDR3 is TGCGCCAGCAGCAAGGGACAGGGGACAGTCTATGGCTACACCTTC. Residues: CASSKGQGTVYGYTF.

A few counts support this clonotype. The CDR3 reads CASSLWGANPYEQYF. The CDR3 bases are TGCGCCAGCAGCTTGTGGGGAGCGAACCCCTACGAGCAGTACTTC. This sequence joins TRBV5-1 and TRBJ2-7; tentative D call: TRBD2 (5 bases). V lost 1 base and J 2 bases, leaving 13 bases between the germline ends. The CDR3 runs to 15 residues. The germline gives CDR1 SGHRS, CDR2 YFSETQ.

This chain uses TRBV5-5 with TRBJ2-6; the D gene is possibly TRBD1 (5 bases). The CDR3 is made up of 18 amino acids. CDR1 and CDR2 (germline): SGHKS, YYEKEE (reference sequence). Trimming removed 4 bases from V and 0 bases from J, with 17 bases in between. CDR3 residues: CASSPVARVPSGANVLTF. DNA of the CDR3: TGTGCCAGCAGCCCGGTTGCCAGGGTCCCCTCTGGGGCCAACGTCCTGACTTTC.

V gene TRBV5-4 combines with J gene TRBJ2-3; D remains ambiguous. The germline gives CDR1 SGHNT, CDR2 YYREEE (reference sequence). There are 12 residues in the CDR3. With 4 bases removed from V and 9 bases from J, the gap between germline ends came to 12 bases. CDR3 sequence (DNA): TGTGCCAGCAGCGAGACTGGAGCCACGCAGTATTTT. Encoded protein: CASSETGATQYF.